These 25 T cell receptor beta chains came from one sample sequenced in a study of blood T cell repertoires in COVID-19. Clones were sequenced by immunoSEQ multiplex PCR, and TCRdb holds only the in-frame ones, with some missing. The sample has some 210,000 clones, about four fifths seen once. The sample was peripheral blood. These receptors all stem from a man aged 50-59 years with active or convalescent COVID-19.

CDR3 in amino acids: CASSPNQYGELFF. CDR3 in DNA: TGTGCCAGCAGTCCAAACCAGTACGGGGAGCTGTTTTTT. The chain carries TRBV28 and TRBJ2-2; D unresolved. This CDR3 has 13 residues. V dropped 5 bases and J dropped 7 bases, with 11 bases sitting between them. CDR1 MDHEN and CDR2 SYDVKM come from the germline V gene.

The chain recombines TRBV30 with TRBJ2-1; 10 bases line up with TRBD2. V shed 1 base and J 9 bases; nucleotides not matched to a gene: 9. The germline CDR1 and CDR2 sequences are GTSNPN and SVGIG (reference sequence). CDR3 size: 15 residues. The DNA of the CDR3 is TGTGCCTGGAGTGCCACTAGCGGGATTGTCACTGAGCAGTTCTTC. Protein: CAWSATSGIVTEQFF.

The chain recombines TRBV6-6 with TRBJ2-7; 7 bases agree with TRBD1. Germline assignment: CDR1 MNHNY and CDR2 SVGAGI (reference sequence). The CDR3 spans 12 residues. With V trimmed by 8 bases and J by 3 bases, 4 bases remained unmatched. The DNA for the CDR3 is TGTGCCAGCCTCGGACAGGACTACGAGCAGTACTTC. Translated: CASLGQDYEQYF.

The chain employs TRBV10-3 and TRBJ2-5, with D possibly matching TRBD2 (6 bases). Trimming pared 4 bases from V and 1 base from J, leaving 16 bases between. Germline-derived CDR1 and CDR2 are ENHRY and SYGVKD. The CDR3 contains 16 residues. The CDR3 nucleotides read TGTGCCATCAGTGGCCGACTCAACGGGGGCCAAGAGACCCAGTACTTC. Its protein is CAISGRLNGGQETQYF.

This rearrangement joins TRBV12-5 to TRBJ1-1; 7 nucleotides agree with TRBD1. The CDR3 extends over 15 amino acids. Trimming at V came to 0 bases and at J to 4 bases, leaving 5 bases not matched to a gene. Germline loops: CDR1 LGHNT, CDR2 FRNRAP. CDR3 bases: TGTGCTAGTGGTTTGGTACAAGGGGGCGTCACTGAAGCTTTCTTT. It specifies CASGLVQGGVTEAFF.

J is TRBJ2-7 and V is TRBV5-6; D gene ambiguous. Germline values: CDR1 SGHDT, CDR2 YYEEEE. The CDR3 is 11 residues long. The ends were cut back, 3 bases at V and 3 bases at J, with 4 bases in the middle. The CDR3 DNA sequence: TGTGCCAGCAGCTCGTACTACGAGCAGTACTTC. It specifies CASSSYYEQYF. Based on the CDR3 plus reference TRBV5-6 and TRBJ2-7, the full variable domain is DAGVTQSPTHLIKTRGQQVTLRCSPKSGHDTVSWYQQALGQGPQFIFQYYEEEERQRGNFPDRFSGHQFPNYSSELNVNALLLGDSALYLCASSSYYEQYFGPGTRLTVT.

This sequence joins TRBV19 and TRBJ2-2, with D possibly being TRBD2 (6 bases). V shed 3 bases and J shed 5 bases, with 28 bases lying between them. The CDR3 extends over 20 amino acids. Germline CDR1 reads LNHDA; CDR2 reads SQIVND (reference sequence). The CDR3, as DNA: TGTGCCAGTAGTATCATCGGGGAAGGAGTTGGCGGGGTGCGAACCGGGGAGCTGTTTTTT. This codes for CASSIIGEGVGGVRTGELFF.

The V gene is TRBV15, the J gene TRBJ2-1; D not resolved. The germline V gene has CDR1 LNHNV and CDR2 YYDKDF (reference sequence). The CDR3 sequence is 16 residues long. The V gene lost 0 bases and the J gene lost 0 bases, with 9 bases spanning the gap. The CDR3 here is CATSRDRVPSYNEQFF. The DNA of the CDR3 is TGTGCCACCAGCAGAGATCGGGTGCCCTCCTACAATGAGCAGTTCTTC. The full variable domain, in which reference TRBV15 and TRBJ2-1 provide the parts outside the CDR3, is DAMVIQNPRYQVTQFGKPVTLSCSQTLNHNVMYWYQQKSSQAPKLLFHYYDKDFNNEADTPDNFQSRRPNTSFCFLDIRSPGLGDTAMYLCATSRDRVPSYNEQFFGPGTRLTVL.

CDR3 protein: CASSERQGGSKNIQYF. As DNA, the CDR3 is TGTGCCAGCAGTGAACGCCAGGGGGGTTCCAAAAACATTCAGTACTTC. The chain has TRBV2 and TRBJ2-4, with a weak D call TRBD1 (7 bases). The germline V gene has CDR1 SNHLY and CDR2 FYNNEI. The CDR3 is 16 amino acids. Trimming took off 2 bases at V and 2 bases at J, with 13 bases between the two ends.

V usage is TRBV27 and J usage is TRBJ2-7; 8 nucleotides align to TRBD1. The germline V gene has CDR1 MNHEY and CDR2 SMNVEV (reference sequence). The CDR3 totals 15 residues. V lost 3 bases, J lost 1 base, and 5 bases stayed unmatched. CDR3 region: CASSLDRVGSYEQYF. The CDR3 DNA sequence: TGTGCCAGCAGTTTGGACAGGGTAGGGTCCTACGAGCAGTACTTC.

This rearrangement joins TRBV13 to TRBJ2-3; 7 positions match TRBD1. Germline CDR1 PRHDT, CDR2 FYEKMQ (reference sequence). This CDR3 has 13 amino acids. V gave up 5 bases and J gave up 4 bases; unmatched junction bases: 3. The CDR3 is CASSGTGADTQYF. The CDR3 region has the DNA TGTGCCAGCAGCGGCACAGGGGCAGATACGCAGTATTTT.

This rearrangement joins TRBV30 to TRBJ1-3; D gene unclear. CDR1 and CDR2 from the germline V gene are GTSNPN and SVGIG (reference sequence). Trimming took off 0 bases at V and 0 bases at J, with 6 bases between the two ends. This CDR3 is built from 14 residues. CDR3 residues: CAWSVPFSGNTIYF. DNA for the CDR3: TGTGCCTGGAGTGTCCCGTTCTCTGGAAACACCATATATTTT.

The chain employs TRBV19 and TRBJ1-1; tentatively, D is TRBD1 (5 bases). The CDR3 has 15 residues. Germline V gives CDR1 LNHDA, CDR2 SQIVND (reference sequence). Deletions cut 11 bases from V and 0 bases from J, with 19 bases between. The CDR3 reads CALSLPGPMNTEAFF. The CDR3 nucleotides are TGTGCCCTGAGCCTTCCAGGGCCTATGAACACTGAAGCTTTCTTT.

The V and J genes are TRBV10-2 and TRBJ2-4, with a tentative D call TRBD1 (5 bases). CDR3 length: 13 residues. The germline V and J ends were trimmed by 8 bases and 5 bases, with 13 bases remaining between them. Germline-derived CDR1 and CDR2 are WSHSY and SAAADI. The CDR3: CASGAGLQNIQYF. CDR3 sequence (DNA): TGCGCCAGCGGTGCAGGGTTACAAAACATTCAGTACTTC.

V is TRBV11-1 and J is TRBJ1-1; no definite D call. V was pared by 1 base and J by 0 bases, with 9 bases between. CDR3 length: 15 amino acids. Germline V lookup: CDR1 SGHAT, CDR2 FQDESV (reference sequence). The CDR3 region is CASSLVAGVNTEAFF. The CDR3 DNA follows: TGTGCCAGCAGCTTAGTCGCAGGCGTGAACACTGAAGCTTTCTTT.

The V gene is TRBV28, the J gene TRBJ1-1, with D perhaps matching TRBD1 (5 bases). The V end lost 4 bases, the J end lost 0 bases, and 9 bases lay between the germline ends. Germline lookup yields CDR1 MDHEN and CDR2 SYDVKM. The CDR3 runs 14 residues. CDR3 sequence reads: CASSSLTVNTEAFF. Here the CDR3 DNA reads TGTGCCAGCAGTTCGTTGACAGTGAACACTGAAGCTTTCTTT.

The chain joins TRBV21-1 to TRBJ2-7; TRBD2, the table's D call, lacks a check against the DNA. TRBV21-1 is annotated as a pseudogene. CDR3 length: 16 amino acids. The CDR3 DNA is TGTGCCAGCAGCAAAGGCCCTAGCGGGAATCCCTACGAGCAGTACTTC. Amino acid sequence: CASSKGPSGNPYEQYF.

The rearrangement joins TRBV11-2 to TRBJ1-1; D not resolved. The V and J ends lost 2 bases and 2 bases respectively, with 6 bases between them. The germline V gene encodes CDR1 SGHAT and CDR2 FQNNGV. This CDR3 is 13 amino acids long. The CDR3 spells CASSLSTNTEAFF. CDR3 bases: TGTGCCAGCAGCTTAAGTACTAACACTGAAGCTTTCTTT.

CDR3 sequence: CASSLAVASGMNEQFF. The CDR3 DNA reads as TGCGCCAGCAGCTTGGCCGTCGCTAGCGGGATGAATGAGCAGTTCTTC. This rearrangement joins TRBV5-1 to TRBJ2-1; TRBD2 aligns across 9 bases. CDR1 and CDR2 from the germline V gene are SGHRS and YFSETQ. The CDR3 totals 16 residues. The trim removed 0 bases at V and 7 bases at J, leaving 8 bases unmatched. The complete variable domain, with remaining parts taken from reference TRBV5-1 and TRBJ2-1, reads KAGVTQTPRYLIKTRGQQVTLSCSPISGHRSVSWYQQTPGQGLQFLFEYFSETQRNKGNFPGRFSGRQFSNSRSEMNVSTLELGDSALYLCASSLAVASGMNEQFFGPGTRLTVL.

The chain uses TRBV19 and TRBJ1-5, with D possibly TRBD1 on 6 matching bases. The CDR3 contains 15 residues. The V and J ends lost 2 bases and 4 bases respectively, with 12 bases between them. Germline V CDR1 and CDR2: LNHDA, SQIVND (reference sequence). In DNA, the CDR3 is TGTGCCAGTAGTATAAGACAGGACCTAAATCAGCCCCAGCATTTT. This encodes CASSIRQDLNQPQHF.

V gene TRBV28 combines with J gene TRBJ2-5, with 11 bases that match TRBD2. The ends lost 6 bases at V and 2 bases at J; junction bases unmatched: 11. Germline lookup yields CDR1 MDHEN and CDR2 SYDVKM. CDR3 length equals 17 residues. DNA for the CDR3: TGTGCCAGCAGCCCGCTACAGGGACTAGCGGTTCAAGAGACCCAGTACTTC. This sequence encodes CASSPLQGLAVQETQYF.

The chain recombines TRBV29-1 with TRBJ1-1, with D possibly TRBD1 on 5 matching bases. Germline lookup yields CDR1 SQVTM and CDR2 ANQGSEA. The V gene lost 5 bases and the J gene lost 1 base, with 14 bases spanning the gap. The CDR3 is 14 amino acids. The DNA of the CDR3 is TGCAGCGTTACCTCCATGGGGGGGAACACTGAAGCTTTCTTT. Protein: CSVTSMGGNTEAFF.

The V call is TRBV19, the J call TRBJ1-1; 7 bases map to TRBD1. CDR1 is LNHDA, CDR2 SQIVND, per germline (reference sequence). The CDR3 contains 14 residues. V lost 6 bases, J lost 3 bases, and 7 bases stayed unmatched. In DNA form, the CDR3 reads TGTGCCAGTAGGGTGACAGGGACTGACACTGAAGCTTTCTTT. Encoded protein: CASRVTGTDTEAFF.

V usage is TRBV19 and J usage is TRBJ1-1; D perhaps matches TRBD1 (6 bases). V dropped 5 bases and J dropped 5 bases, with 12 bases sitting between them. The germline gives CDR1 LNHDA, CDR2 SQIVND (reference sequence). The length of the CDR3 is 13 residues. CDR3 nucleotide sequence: TGTGCCAGTAGTGGGGGGGCTGTAACTGAAGCTTTCTTT. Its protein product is CASSGGAVTEAFF.

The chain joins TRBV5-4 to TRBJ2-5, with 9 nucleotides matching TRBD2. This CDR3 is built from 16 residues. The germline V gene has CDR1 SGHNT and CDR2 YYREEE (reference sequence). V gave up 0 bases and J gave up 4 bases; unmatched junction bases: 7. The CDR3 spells CASSLAGGRARETQYF. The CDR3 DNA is TGTGCCAGCAGCTTGGCCGGCGGGAGGGCCAGAGAGACCCAGTACTTC.